This record looks at one T cell receptor (beta chain) sequence and its context. Antigen: not known. Other DNA sequences from this sample encode an identical CDR3 as well. This sample is part of a study of T cells in localized non-small cell lung cancer. Sequenced by immunoSEQ multiplex PCR; TCRdb stores in-frame clones only, minus some. The sample records roughly 28,000 clones, 75% to 85% being singletons. The study, taken as a whole, reports: Tumor showed lower T cell clonality than uninvolved adjacent lung, where it was highest.

This CDR3 region has 13 residues. With 6 bases removed from V and 4 bases from J, the gap between germline ends came to 10 bases. Germline V gene lookup returns CDR1 KGHSH and CDR2 LQKENI. The sequencing used peripheral blood, collected before any cancer treatment. The genes are TRBV18 and TRBJ1-5, with D maybe TRBD1 (6 bases). This receptor was identified in a woman aged 40-69 years with stage I lung adenocarcinoma. CDR3 sequence: CASSSQGNQPQHF. The DNA of the CDR3 is TGTGCCAGCTCCTCCCAGGGGAATCAGCCCCAGCATTTT.